This T cell receptor beta chain was identified during a study of identical twins. This clonotype was recorded a few times. Trimming took 5 bases from V and 0 from J, leaving 11 bases between them. Germline V gives CDR1 SEHNR, CDR2 FQNEAQ (reference sequence). CDR3 length: 15 residues. One entry per CDR3 protein results from TCRdb running MiXCR on the 5' RACE reads. The sample contains some 460,000 distinct CDR3 sequences, 11% to 15% of which appear only once. The same data also went into a second study, on yellow fever vaccine responses in identical twins.

Source material: CD4+ T cells sorted from blood. The chain has TRBV7-9 and TRBJ1-5; the D gene is possibly TRBD1 (5 bases). This receptor was taken from a woman under 30 in good health. CDR3 in DNA: TGTGCCAGCAGCCGAGGGGAACTTAGCAATCAGCCCCAGCATTTT. Protein: CASSRGELSNQPQHF.